Each of the 27 T cell receptor beta chains below was sequenced from the same sample in a study of CD8+CD57+ T cells in acquired aplastic anemia. All sequencing subjects had displayed CD8+CD57+ cell expansion on flow cytometry. CDR3 and TCR beta VDJ profiling relied on a genomic DNA template. TCRdb processed the reads anew with MiXCR; each CDR3 protein has one entry. The table lists about 160,000 distinct CDR3 sequences, 40% to 60% of them singletons. The specimen was sorted CD4+, CD8+, or CD8+CD57+ T cells (not recorded which) from PBMCs. All receptors derive from a human donor with aplastic anemia.

This clonotype was observed a handful of times. This chain links TRBV2 with TRBJ1-1, with 7 bases aligning to TRBD1. The length of the CDR3 is 16 residues. The V segment lost 5 bases and the J segment 4 bases; nucleotides outside the gene matches: 13. Germline V gene data show CDR1 as SNHLY and CDR2 as FYNNEI. CDR3 bases: TGTGCCAGCAGTTTCGGGATGAAGACAGGGTCCACTGAAGCTTTCTTT. Its translation is CASSFGMKTGSTEAFF.

This clonotype occurred a few times. This rearrangement joins TRBV27 to TRBJ1-1; D uncertain. V dropped 2 bases and J dropped 3 bases, with 7 bases sitting between them. CDR1 is MNHEY, CDR2 SMNVEV, per germline (reference sequence). There are 13 residues in the CDR3. The CDR3 nucleotides are TGTGCCAGCAGTTTAAGCTCGGACACTGAAGCTTTCTTT. This gives the protein CASSLSSDTEAFF.

The count of this clonotype is one. A read error may explain this, as a much larger clone is one base away. The genes are TRBV11-1 and TRBJ2-7; possible D gene TRBD1, 6 bases. Germline V gene data show CDR1 as SGHAT and CDR2 as FQDESV (reference sequence). CDR3 size: 13 residues. CDR3 sequence reads: CASNTGSSYGQYF. The CDR3 region has the DNA TGTGCCAGCAACACAGGGAGCTCCTACGGGCAGTACTTC. The full variable domain, in which reference TRBV11-1 and TRBJ2-7 provide the parts outside the CDR3, is EAEVAQSPRYKITEKSQAVAFWCDPISGHATLYWYRQILGQGPELLVQFQDESVVDDSQLPKDRFSAERLKGVDSTLKIQPAELGDSAMYLCASNTGSSYGQYFGPGTRLTVT.

The chain couples TRBV2 to TRBJ1-1; the match to TRBD1 covers 9 bases. This CDR3 is built from 17 residues. The germline gives CDR1 SNHLY, CDR2 FYNNEI. The ends lost 0 bases at V and 0 bases at J; junction bases unmatched: 5. Here the CDR3 DNA reads TGTGCCAGCAGTGAAGCGGGGACAGGGCCCATGAACACTGAAGCTTTCTTT. Its translation: CASSEAGTGPMNTEAFF.

The genes are TRBV24-1 and TRBJ1-3, with TRBD1 as a possible D gene (5 bases). CDR3 length equals 15 residues. Between the trimmed V and J ends, which lost 8 bases and 0 bases, there was a span of 13 bases. Germline CDR1 is KGHDR and CDR2 is SFDVKD. DNA for the CDR3: TGTGCCACCATTATCGGTGGGACCTCTGGAAACACCATATATTTT. It translates to CATIIGGTSGNTIYF.

This chain joins TRBV19 and TRBJ1-4; D remains unclear. The CDR3 extends over 13 amino acids. V shed 0 bases and J shed 13 bases, with 12 bases lying between them. The germline V gene has CDR1 LNHDA and CDR2 SQIVND (reference sequence). CDR3: CASSIEGSSGLFF. CDR3 nucleotide sequence: TGTGCCAGTAGTATAGAGGGATCGTCAGGACTGTTTTTT.

The chain carries TRBV27 and TRBJ1-4, with D unclear. The CDR3 totals 16 residues. V was cut by 3 bases and J by 6 bases, with 17 bases left in between. Germline CDR1 MNHEY, CDR2 SMNVEV (reference sequence). The CDR3, as DNA: TGTGCCAGCAGTTTGCAGTCCGAACCCGGATATGAAAAACTGTTTTTT. It is translated as CASSLQSEPGYEKLFF.

This clonotype was seen a single time. The chain has TRBV9 and TRBJ2-6; the D gene is possibly TRBD1 (6 bases). The CDR3 sequence is 15 residues long. The V end lost 2 bases, the J end lost 1 base, and 7 bases lay between the germline ends. CDR1 is SGDLS, CDR2 YYNGEE, per germline. As DNA, the CDR3 is TGTGCCAGCAGCGTCACAGGGTCTGGGGCCAACGTCCTGACTTTC. Translated, it gives CASSVTGSGANVLTF.

The V call is TRBV12-3 or TRBV12-4, the J call TRBJ2-5, with TRBD2 matching 9 bases. There are 20 residues in the CDR3. Trimming at V came to 2 bases and at J to 0 bases, leaving 16 bases not matched to a gene. Here the CDR3 reads CASSLSLYMVVAGDQETQYF. The CDR3 bases are TGTGCCAGCAGTTTATCCTTATATATGGTAGTAGCGGGAGACCAAGAGACCCAGTACTTC.

The rearrangement links TRBV11-2 to TRBJ2-1; D might be TRBD2 (6 bases). Trimming stripped 4 bases from V and 5 bases from J, with 15 bases between. Germline-derived CDR1 and CDR2 are SGHAT and FQNNGV. This CDR3 comprises 15 residues. CDR3 in amino acids: CASSWGLPLNNEQFF. Written as DNA, the CDR3 is TGTGCCAGCAGCTGGGGACTCCCCTTAAACAATGAGCAGTTCTTC.

The sample holds a few counts of this clonotype. V gene TRBV29-1 combines with J gene TRBJ2-7; possible D gene TRBD2, 5 bases. There are 13 residues in the CDR3. Germline values: CDR1 SQVTM, CDR2 ANQGSEA. Trimming stripped 1 base from V and 4 bases from J, with 11 bases between. Here the CDR3 reads CSVEGTRAYEQYF. The CDR3 DNA reads as TGCAGCGTTGAAGGGACGAGGGCGTACGAGCAGTACTTC.

This clonotype was detected once. CDR3 loop: CASTLTSGRADTQYF. In DNA form, the CDR3 reads TGTGCCAGCACATTGACTAGCGGGAGGGCGGATACGCAGTATTTT. The chain joins TRBV9 to TRBJ2-3, with 14 nucleotides matching TRBD2. J was trimmed by 6 bases and V by 6 bases; bases with no gene match: 6. CDR1 and CDR2 (germline): SGDLS, YYNGEE. The CDR3 has 15 residues.

This clonotype appeared many times. J is TRBJ2-1 and V is TRBV7-8; D might be TRBD2 (7 bases). This CDR3 spans 11 amino acids. Deletions cut 2 bases from V and 16 bases from J, with 12 bases between. Germline lookup yields CDR1 SGHVS and CDR2 FQNEAQ. CDR3 region: CASSLRGANFF. The CDR3 bases are TGTGCCAGCAGCTTACGGGGGGCAAACTTCTTC. The full variable domain, its missing parts supplied by reference TRBV7-8 and TRBJ2-1, is GAGVSQSPRYKVAKRGQDVALRCDPISGHVSLFWYQQALGQGPEFLTYFQNEAQLDKSGLPSDRFFAERPEGSVSTLKIQRTQQEDSAVYLCASSLRGANFFGPGTRLTVL.

This clonotype was picked up many times. The rearrangement uses TRBV10-1 and TRBJ1-5, with a possible D match to TRBD1 (6 bases). The ends were cut back, 9 bases at V and 0 bases at J, with 15 bases in the middle. This CDR3 spans 15 amino acids. The germline V gene encodes CDR1 WNHNN and CDR2 SYGVQD (reference sequence). CDR3 sequence (DNA): TGCGCCAGTCGGCGGGACACCTATAGCAATCAGCCCCAGCATTTT. Translation gives CASRRDTYSNQPQHF.

This clonotype was seen many times. The rearrangement links TRBV24-1 to TRBJ2-5; 10 bases agree with TRBD2. This CDR3 region has 17 residues. V was pared by 3 bases and J by 5 bases, with 11 bases of the junction left unmatched. The germline gives CDR1 KGHDR, CDR2 SFDVKD. DNA of the CDR3: TGTGCCACCAGTGATACTCACCTAGCGGGAGTAAGGGAGACCCAGTACTTC. Protein: CATSDTHLAGVRETQYF.

This clonotype was counted at least ten times. The rearrangement links TRBV15 to TRBJ1-5, with TRBD1 as a possible D gene (5 bases). The germline V gene has CDR1 LNHNV and CDR2 YYDKDF (reference sequence). The CDR3 totals 16 residues. The V gene lost 0 bases and the J gene lost 0 bases, with 9 bases spanning the gap. Here the CDR3 reads CATSRDGGYSNQPQHF. In DNA form, the CDR3 reads TGTGCCACCAGCAGAGATGGGGGTTATAGCAATCAGCCCCAGCATTTT.

V and J are TRBV19 and TRBJ1-1; D is unclear. CDR1 is LNHDA, CDR2 SQIVND, per germline (reference sequence). CDR3 length: 12 residues. V lost 3 bases, J lost 6 bases, and 8 bases lay in between. Written as DNA, the CDR3 is TGTGCCAGTAGTATCGGGTGGGCTGAAGCTTTCTTT. Protein sequence: CASSIGWAEAFF.

As DNA, the CDR3 is TGCGCCAGCAGTGACGGACAGGGTTGGGATCAGCCCCAGCATTTT. This encodes CASSDGQGWDQPQHF. The V and J genes are TRBV10-1 and TRBJ1-5, with 8 bases lining up with TRBD1. Germline V gene data show CDR1 as WNHNN and CDR2 as SYGVQD (reference sequence). Trimming removed 3 bases from V and 5 bases from J; junction bases left unmatched: 6. The CDR3 loop spans 15 amino acids.

The chain's CDR3 is CSAAVQEREQYF. As DNA, the CDR3 is TGCAGTGCCGCGGTACAAGAGCGCGAGCAGTACTTC. The rearrangement joins TRBV20-1 to TRBJ2-7; D gene unclear. Per the germline V gene, CDR1 is DFQATT and CDR2 is SNEGSKA (reference sequence). Trimming cost V 6 bases and J 6 bases, with 15 bases left between them. The CDR3 has 12 residues.

This clonotype occurred many times. V and J are TRBV7-8 and TRBJ2-3, with D possibly matching TRBD1 (5 bases). Germline V gene sequence: CDR1 SGHVS, CDR2 FQNEAQ. V was shortened by 2 bases and J by 0 bases, with 12 bases between the two germline ends. The CDR3 spans 16 residues. CDR3 nucleotide sequence: TGTGCCAGCAGCTTATTGGCAGGGCCTAGCACAGATACGCAGTATTTT. Translation gives CASSLLAGPSTDTQYF. Filled out from reference TRBV7-8 and TRBJ2-3, the complete variable domain reads GAGVSQSPRYKVAKRGQDVALRCDPISGHVSLFWYQQALGQGPEFLTYFQNEAQLDKSGLPSDRFFAERPEGSVSTLKIQRTQQEDSAVYLCASSLLAGPSTDTQYFGPGTRLTVL.

The chain recombines TRBV2 with TRBJ2-2; TRBD2 matches 8 bases. The CDR3 runs 15 residues. CDR1 is SNHLY and CDR2 is FYNNEI in the germline V gene. With 4 bases clipped from V and 4 bases from J, the junction kept 5 bases outside the gene matches. This CDR3 reads CASSGGLAGTGELFF. The CDR3 DNA sequence: TGTGCCAGCAGTGGGGGGCTAGCGGGCACCGGGGAGCTGTTTTTT.

The chain joins TRBV29-1 to TRBJ2-7; maybe TRBD2 (5 bases). The CDR3 sequence is 15 residues long. The germline V and J ends were trimmed by 1 base and 5 bases, with 18 bases remaining between them. Germline CDR1 SQVTM, CDR2 ANQGSEA. The CDR3 is CSVEGTRAVVDEQYF. The CDR3 nucleotides are TGCAGCGTTGAAGGGACGAGGGCGGTTGTAGACGAGCAGTACTTC.

This clonotype was recorded at least ten times. The chain carries TRBV12-3 or TRBV12-4 and TRBJ2-7; tentatively, D is TRBD2 (5 bases). Trimming shortened V by 5 bases and J by 9 bases, and 11 bases separated the two germline ends. The CDR3 spans 11 residues. This chain's CDR3 is CASSQGRGQYF. CDR3 sequence (DNA): TGTGCCAGCAGTCAAGGCCGGGGGCAGTACTTC.

In regard to this clonotype: This clone may be a read error of a much larger clone one base away. No conserved phenylalanine or tryptophan is present at the end of the CDR3, so a read error is the likely explanation. V gene TRBV6-1 combines with J gene TRBJ2-7; a weak D match, TRBD1 (6 bases). V was shortened by 6 bases and J by 5 bases, with 11 bases between the two germline ends. This CDR3 spans 12 amino acids. Looked up from germline, CDR1 is MNHNS and CDR2 is SASEGT. The CDR3 region is CASRPNRDEQYC. CDR3 nucleotide sequence: TGTGCCAGCAGACCAAACAGGGACGAGCAGTACTGC.

The chain has TRBV11-2 and TRBJ2-1; D not resolved. The CDR3 has 14 amino acids. Germline values: CDR1 SGHAT, CDR2 FQNNGV. V was cut by 5 bases and J by 6 bases, with 14 bases left in between. CDR3 sequence reads: CASSPEDVSNEQFF. The CDR3 bases are TGTGCCAGCAGCCCTGAGGACGTCTCCAATGAGCAGTTCTTC.

The gene calls are TRBV7-6 and TRBJ2-7; D gene uncertain. The germline V gene encodes CDR1 SGHVS and CDR2 FNYEAQ. There are 14 residues in the CDR3. With 5 bases removed from V and 0 bases from J, the gap between germline ends came to 11 bases. The CDR3 is CASSNTGSSYEQYF. Here the CDR3 DNA reads TGTGCCAGCAGCAACACGGGTAGCTCCTACGAGCAGTACTTC.

The chain carries TRBV10-1 and TRBJ2-5; 9 nucleotides agree with TRBD2. V gave up 2 bases and J gave up 1 base; unmatched junction bases: 11. This CDR3 comprises 18 residues. Germline V gives CDR1 WNHNN, CDR2 SYGVQD (reference sequence). The CDR3 DNA reads TGCGCCAGCAGTGAGCCCCGGGCTAGCGGGGTCCTCCAAGAGACCCAGTACTTC. Translating it yields CASSEPRASGVLQETQYF.